These 25 T cell receptor beta chains were all obtained from the same sample, sequenced in a study of T cell responses to AZD1222 COVID-19 vaccine. Repertoires were generated with immunoSEQ multiplex PCR, while TCRdb's copy carries only in-frame clones and drops some. The table records roughly 120,000 clones, around 87% of them present only once. The sequences come from peripheral blood, collected on day 0 of AZD1222 vaccination. The source of these receptors is an adult in good health.

V gene TRBV19 combines with J gene TRBJ1-3, with 9 bases matching TRBD1. Trimming took 3 bases from V and 2 from J; bases not matched to a gene: 2. The CDR3 loop spans 15 amino acids. CDR1 and CDR2 (germline): LNHDA, SQIVND (reference sequence). CDR3 in amino acids: CASSIGQGPGNTIYF. Here the CDR3 DNA reads TGTGCCAGTAGTATTGGACAGGGGCCTGGAAACACCATATATTTT.

The CDR3 nucleotides are TGTGCCAGCAGCCAAGATGGAGGGAATGAGCAGTTCTTC. Protein: CASSQDGGNEQFF. V and J are TRBV4-2 and TRBJ2-1; possible D gene TRBD2, 6 bases. The CDR3 covers 13 residues. CDR1 is LGHNA and CDR2 is YNFKEQ in the germline V gene. The ends were cut back, 0 bases at V and 7 bases at J, with 7 bases in the middle.

CDR3: CASSPRREGSPLHF. CDR3 sequence (DNA): TGTGCCAGCTCCCCCAGGAGGGAGGGTTCACCCCTCCACTTT. The chain is built from TRBV18 and TRBJ1-6; D is uncertain. Deletions cut 6 bases from V and 9 bases from J, with 15 bases between. The CDR3 spans 14 residues. Germline CDR1 reads KGHSH; CDR2 reads LQKENI.

The chain employs TRBV6-1 and TRBJ1-6, with TRBD1 matching 9 bases. J gave up 0 bases and V 4 bases, and 7 bases lay outside the gene matches. Germline CDR1 reads MNHNS; CDR2 reads SASEGT. CDR3 length equals 18 residues. CDR3 nucleotide sequence: TGTGCCAGCAGTGTTTCGGGACAGGGAAGCTCCTATAATTCACCCCTCCACTTT. This gives the protein CASSVSGQGSSYNSPLHF.

V usage is TRBV5-1 and J usage is TRBJ2-1; a possible D gene is TRBD1 (5 bases). The germline gives CDR1 SGHRS, CDR2 YFSETQ. The CDR3 spans 15 residues. V dropped 2 bases and J dropped 4 bases, with 13 bases sitting between them. The CDR3 reads CASSFLLTDYNEQFF. The DNA for the CDR3 is TGCGCCAGCAGCTTTCTCTTGACAGATTACAATGAGCAGTTCTTC.

The chain has TRBV19 and TRBJ2-1; 11 bases are a match to TRBD1. This CDR3 has 15 residues. The V gene's germline CDR1 is LNHDA and CDR2 SQIVND (reference sequence). J was trimmed by 6 bases and V by 4 bases; bases with no gene match: 5. The CDR3 nucleotides read TGTGCCAGTAGTAGCCGGGACAGGGGGACCAATGAGCAGTTCTTC. This encodes CASSSRDRGTNEQFF.

The V call is TRBV5-4, the J call TRBJ2-7, with TRBD1 identical over 8 bases. V lost 3 bases to trimming and J lost 5 bases; unmatched junction nucleotides: 10. Germline loops: CDR1 SGHNT, CDR2 YYREEE (reference sequence). This CDR3 spans 15 amino acids. The CDR3 sequence: CASSSLRDRIHEQYF. In DNA, the CDR3 is TGTGCCAGCAGCTCCCTTCGGGACAGGATCCACGAGCAGTACTTC.

In this sample, this clone turned up a few times. The rearrangement links TRBV10-3 to TRBJ1-5, with a tentative D call TRBD1 (5 bases). Trimming left V 4 bases short and J 0 bases short, with 10 bases between. Germline values: CDR1 ENHRY, CDR2 SYGVKD. CDR3 length: 15 amino acids. The CDR3 loop reads CAISATRGSNQPQHF. CDR3 bases: TGTGCCATCAGTGCGACAAGGGGTAGCAATCAGCCCCAGCATTTT.

This chain joins TRBV4-1 and TRBJ1-5, with TRBD1 matching 8 bases. Trimming removed 1 base from V and 3 bases from J; junction bases left unmatched: 5. Germline V gene sequence: CDR1 MGHRA, CDR2 YSYEKL. The CDR3 spans 16 residues. The chain's CDR3 is CASSQVTGAVNQPQHF. The CDR3 DNA reads TGCGCCAGCAGCCAAGTGACAGGGGCCGTCAATCAGCCCCAGCATTTT.

J is TRBJ2-3 and V is TRBV6-1, with D unclear. V was trimmed by 2 bases and J by 9 bases, leaving 12 bases between them. Germline V gene data show CDR1 as MNHNS and CDR2 as SASEGT. The length of the CDR3 is 13 residues. CDR3 sequence (DNA): TGTGCCAGCAGTGAAACCCACAAGGACACGCAGTATTTT. Translated: CASSETHKDTQYF.

The chain employs TRBV2 and TRBJ1-1, with 8 nucleotides matching TRBD1. In germline, CDR1 is SNHLY, CDR2 FYNNEI. The trim removed 7 bases at V and 3 bases at J, leaving 4 bases unmatched. The CDR3 consists of 13 residues. The CDR3 loop reads CASTPGGYTEAFF. CDR3 in DNA: TGTGCCAGCACGCCAGGGGGCTACACTGAAGCTTTCTTT.

The chain is built from TRBV19 and TRBJ2-1; D is ambiguous. The CDR3 runs 14 residues. Trimming left V 1 base short and J 1 base short, with 5 bases between. Germline CDR1 LNHDA, CDR2 SQIVND (reference sequence). The chain's CDR3 is CASSIGSSYNEQFF. CDR3 in DNA: TGTGCCAGTAGTATAGGAAGTTCCTACAATGAGCAGTTCTTC.

The V call is TRBV19, the J call TRBJ1-2; D perhaps matches TRBD1 (5 bases). Germline V CDR1 and CDR2: LNHDA, SQIVND (reference sequence). This CDR3 has 15 residues. V was shortened by 3 bases and J by 2 bases, with 13 bases between the two germline ends. CDR3 sequence reads: CASSIPDNPNYGYTF. CDR3 bases: TGTGCCAGTAGTATCCCGGACAACCCGAACTATGGCTACACCTTC. The full variable domain, in which reference TRBV19 and TRBJ1-2 provide the parts outside the CDR3, is DGGITQSPKYLFRKEGQNVTLSCEQNLNHDAMYWYRQDPGQGLRLIYYSQIVNDFQKGDIAEGYSVSREKKESFPLTVTSAQKNPTAFYLCASSIPDNPNYGYTFGSGTRLTVV.

This sequence joins TRBV5-8 and TRBJ1-2; D remains unclear. Trimming removed 6 bases from V and 2 bases from J, with 14 bases in between. Germline CDR1 and CDR2: SGHTS and YDEGEE. The CDR3 runs to 14 residues. This CDR3 is CASTLHRANYGYTF. CDR3 sequence (DNA): TGTGCCAGCACCTTACACCGAGCGAACTATGGCTACACCTTC.

The V gene is TRBV19, the J gene TRBJ1-5; TRBD1 aligns across 7 bases. The CDR3 sequence is 16 residues long. The germline CDR1 and CDR2 sequences are LNHDA and SQIVND (reference sequence). V shed 3 bases, J shed 3 bases, and the junction held 8 bases outside the gene matches. This CDR3 reads CASSIDRTGFNQPQHF. CDR3 DNA: TGTGCCAGTAGTATCGATCGGACAGGCTTCAATCAGCCCCAGCATTTT.

In this sample, this clone turned up a few times. CDR3 nucleotides: TGCGCCAGCAGCCAAGTCGGAGCAGGGGGAGGCTACGAGCAGTACTTC. This translates into CASSQVGAGGGYEQYF. The chain has TRBV4-1 and TRBJ2-7; D is perhaps TRBD1 (7 bases). Trimming cost V 1 base and J 3 bases, with 16 bases left between them. Germline CDR1 is MGHRA and CDR2 is YSYEKL. CDR3 length: 16 amino acids.

The rearrangement links TRBV2 to TRBJ2-2; D unclear. The germline CDR1 and CDR2 sequences are SNHLY and FYNNEI. The CDR3 spans 15 residues. Trimming left V 5 bases short and J 3 bases short, with 13 bases between. CDR3 sequence reads: CASSRDGLDTGELFF. For the CDR3, the DNA is TGTGCCAGCAGTCGAGACGGGCTGGACACCGGGGAGCTGTTTTTT.

V usage is TRBV6-5 and J usage is TRBJ2-1; TRBD1 aligns across 7 bases. The V segment lost 4 bases and the J segment 3 bases; nucleotides outside the gene matches: 6. From germline, CDR1 is MNHEY and CDR2 SVGAGI. The CDR3 covers 15 residues. The CDR3 here is CASSLATGNYNEQFF. The CDR3 nucleotides are TGTGCCAGCAGTTTGGCGACAGGGAACTACAATGAGCAGTTCTTC.

The V and J genes are TRBV2 and TRBJ1-4, with 7 bases lining up with TRBD1. The J segment lost 6 bases and the V segment lost 5 bases, leaving 18 bases of the junction unmatched. This CDR3 contains 18 residues. Looked up from germline, CDR1 is SNHLY and CDR2 is FYNNEI. CDR3 residues: CASSNTLLLQGSDEKLFF. The CDR3, as DNA: TGTGCCAGCAGTAATACATTGCTCCTACAGGGGTCAGATGAAAAACTGTTTTTT.

CDR3 amino acids: CASSVAPTGGMGETQYF. CDR3 coding DNA: TGTGCCAGCAGCGTAGCCCCAACAGGGGGCATGGGAGAGACCCAGTACTTC. The gene calls are TRBV9 and TRBJ2-5; 9 bases agree with TRBD1. The V gene end was trimmed by 0 bases and the J gene end by 4 bases; junction bases not matched to a gene: 10. The CDR3 has 17 amino acids. Germline CDR1 reads SGDLS; CDR2 reads YYNGEE.

The J gene is TRBJ2-7, the V gene TRBV7-7; 7 nucleotides line up with TRBD1. The V gene end was trimmed by 5 bases and the J gene end by 6 bases; junction bases not matched to a gene: 7. The germline V gene has CDR1 SSHAT and CDR2 FNYEAQ (reference sequence). The CDR3 extends over 13 amino acids. DNA of the CDR3: TGTGCCAGCAGCACGCGAACAGGGGCCGAGCAGTACTTC. It encodes CASSTRTGAEQYF.

This clone was counted once. This chain links TRBV5-4 with TRBJ1-1, with 7 bases matching TRBD1. The CDR3 totals 13 residues. Unmatched junction bases numbered 2, after V lost 0 bases and J lost 6 bases. Germline CDR1 reads SGHNT; CDR2 reads YYREEE (reference sequence). The CDR3 region is CASSLDRGAEAFF. The CDR3 DNA reads as TGTGCCAGCAGCTTGGACAGGGGAGCTGAAGCTTTCTTT.

This clone was recorded once. The genes are TRBV19 and TRBJ1-2; D is unclear. CDR3 length equals 15 residues. Germline values: CDR1 LNHDA, CDR2 SQIVND (reference sequence). Trimming took 7 bases from V and 4 from J, leaving 19 bases between them. Written as DNA, the CDR3 is TGTGCCAGTATACACCGAGACCCGGTCGGCTATGGCTACACCTTC. Translation gives CASIHRDPVGYGYTF.

The rearrangement joins TRBV27 to TRBJ1-4; a weak D match, TRBD1 (5 bases). The CDR3 length is 17 residues. V was pared by 6 bases and J by 4 bases, with 21 bases between. Germline CDR1 is MNHEY and CDR2 is SMNVEV (reference sequence). CDR3 sequence: CASSPRAGFIINEKLFF. The CDR3 DNA reads as TGTGCCAGCAGCCCCAGGGCAGGGTTCATTATTAATGAAAAACTGTTTTTT.

This chain uses TRBV7-6 with TRBJ1-1; TRBD1 agrees at 10 bases. J lost 2 bases, V lost 5 bases, and 11 bases had no gene match. CDR1 and CDR2 from the germline V gene are SGHVS and FNYEAQ. The CDR3 sequence is 17 residues long. CDR3 in amino acids: CASSAGQGFSGNTEAFF. The CDR3 nucleotides are TGTGCCAGCAGCGCGGGACAGGGGTTCAGCGGAAACACTGAAGCTTTCTTT.